The present T cell receptor (beta chain) was sequenced within a study of cytomegalovirus exposure and HLA in healthy donors. General study results and limits: Overall, roughly 170 TCR beta chains were annotated as cytomegalovirus-associated.

Germline V CDR1 and CDR2: LNHDA, SQIVND (reference sequence). Trimming shortened V by 6 bases and J by 11 bases, and 22 bases separated the two germline ends. CDR3 size: 14 residues. In the case of this clone: Its antigen is not known.

With 60 Vbeta and 13 Jbeta primers, the PCR was carried out. Using immunoSEQ multiplex PCR, the repertoire was profiled, and TCRdb retains in-frame clones only, with some absent. The table records fewer than 200,000 clones, roughly 74% of them present only once. Material for sequencing was PBMCs. The chain uses TRBV19 and TRBJ1-1; tentatively, D is TRBD1 (6 bases). The TCR comes from a female donor in good health and CMV-seronegative. Here the CDR3 reads CASRQGTRGLMAFF. The CDR3 coding sequence is TGTGCCAGTAGACAAGGGACAAGAGGGCTTATGGCTTTCTTT.